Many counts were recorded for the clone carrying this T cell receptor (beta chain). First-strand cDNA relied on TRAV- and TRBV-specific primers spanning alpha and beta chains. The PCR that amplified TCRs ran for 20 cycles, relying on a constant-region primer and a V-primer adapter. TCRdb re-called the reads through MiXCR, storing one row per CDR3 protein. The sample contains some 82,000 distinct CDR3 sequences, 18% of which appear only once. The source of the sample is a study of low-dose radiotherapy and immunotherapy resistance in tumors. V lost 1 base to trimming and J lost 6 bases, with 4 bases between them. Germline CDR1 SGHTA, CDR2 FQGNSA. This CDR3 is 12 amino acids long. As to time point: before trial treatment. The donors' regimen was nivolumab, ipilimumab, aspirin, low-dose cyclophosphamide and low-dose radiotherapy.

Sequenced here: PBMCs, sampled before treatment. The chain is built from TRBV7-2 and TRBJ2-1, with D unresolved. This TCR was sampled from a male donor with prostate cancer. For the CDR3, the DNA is TGTGCCAGCAGCTTAGATTCCAATGAGCAGTTCTTC. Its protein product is CASSLDSNEQFF.